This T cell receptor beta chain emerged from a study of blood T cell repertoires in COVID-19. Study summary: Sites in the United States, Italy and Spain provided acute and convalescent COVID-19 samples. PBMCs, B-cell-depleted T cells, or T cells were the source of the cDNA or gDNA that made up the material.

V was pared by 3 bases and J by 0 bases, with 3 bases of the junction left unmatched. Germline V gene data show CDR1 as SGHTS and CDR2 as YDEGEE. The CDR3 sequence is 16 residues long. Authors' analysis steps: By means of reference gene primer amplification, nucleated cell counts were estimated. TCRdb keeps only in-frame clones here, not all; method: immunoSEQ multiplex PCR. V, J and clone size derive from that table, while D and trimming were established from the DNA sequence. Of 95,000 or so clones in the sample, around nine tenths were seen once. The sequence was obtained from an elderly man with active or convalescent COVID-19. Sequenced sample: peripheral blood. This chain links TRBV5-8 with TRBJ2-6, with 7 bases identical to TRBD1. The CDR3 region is CASSWDRHSGANVLTF. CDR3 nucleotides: TGTGCCAGCAGCTGGGACAGACACTCTGGGGCCAACGTCCTGACTTTC.